The present TCR beta chain was sequenced within a study of CD8+CD57+ T cells in acquired aplastic anemia. Whole-study results and caveats: Patients and controls were found to share some 30 CD8+ CDR3 sequences.

V lost 6 bases and J lost 0; bases outside the gene matches: 3. The germline gives CDR1 LGHNT, CDR2 FRNRAP. The CDR3 is made up of 14 amino acids. Genomic DNA templated the TCR beta VDJ and CDR3 profiling. TCRdb processed the reads anew with MiXCR; each CDR3 protein has one entry. The sample has about 160,000 distinct CDR3 sequences, around half seen once. Patients who underwent sequencing had shown CD8+CD57+ cell expansion by flow cytometry. The patients all had a severe acquired aplastic anemia diagnosis. This clonotype was picked up a small number of times. The antigen is not known. V is TRBV12-5 and J is TRBJ2-3; TRBD1 agrees at 7 bases. The sample consisted of sorted CD4+, CD8+, or CD8+CD57+ T cells (not recorded which) from PBMCs. The receptor's source is a human donor with aplastic anemia. CDR3 nucleotides: TGTGCTAGTGGGCCGGGACAGAGCACAGATACGCAGTATTTT. Protein sequence: CASGPGQSTDTQYF.